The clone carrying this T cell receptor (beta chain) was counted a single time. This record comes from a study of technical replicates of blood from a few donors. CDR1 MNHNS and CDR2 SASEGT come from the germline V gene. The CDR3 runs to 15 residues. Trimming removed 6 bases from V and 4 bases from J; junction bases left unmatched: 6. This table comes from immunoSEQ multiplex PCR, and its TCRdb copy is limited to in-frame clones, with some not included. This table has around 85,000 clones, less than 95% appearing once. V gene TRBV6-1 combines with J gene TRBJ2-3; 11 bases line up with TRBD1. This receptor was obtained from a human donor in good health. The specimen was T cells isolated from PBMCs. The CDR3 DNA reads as TGTGCCAGCAGGCCGCGGGGACAGGGGGCAGATACGCAGTATTTT. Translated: CASRPRGQGADTQYF.